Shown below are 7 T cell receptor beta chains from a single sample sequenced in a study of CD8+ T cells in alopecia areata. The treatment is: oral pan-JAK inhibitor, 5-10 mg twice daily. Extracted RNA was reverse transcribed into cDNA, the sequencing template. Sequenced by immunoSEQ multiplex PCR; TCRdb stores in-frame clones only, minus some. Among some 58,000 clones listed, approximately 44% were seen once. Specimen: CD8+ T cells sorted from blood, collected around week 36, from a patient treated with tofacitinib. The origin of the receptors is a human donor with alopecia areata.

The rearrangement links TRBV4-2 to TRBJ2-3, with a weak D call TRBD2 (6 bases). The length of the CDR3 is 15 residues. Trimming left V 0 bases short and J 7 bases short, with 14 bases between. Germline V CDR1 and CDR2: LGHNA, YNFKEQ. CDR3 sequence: CASSQDGGDSYTQYF. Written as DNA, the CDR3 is TGTGCCAGCAGCCAAGATGGTGGGGACTCTTATACGCAGTATTTT.

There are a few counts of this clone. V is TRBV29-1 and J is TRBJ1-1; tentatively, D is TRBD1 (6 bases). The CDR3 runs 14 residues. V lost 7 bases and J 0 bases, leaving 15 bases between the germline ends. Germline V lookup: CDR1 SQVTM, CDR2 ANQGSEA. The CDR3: CSAHPGQVNTEAFF. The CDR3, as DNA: TGCAGCGCTCATCCGGGACAAGTGAACACTGAAGCTTTCTTT. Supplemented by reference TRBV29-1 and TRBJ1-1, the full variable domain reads SAVISQKPSRDICQRGTSLTIQCQVDSQVTMMFWYRQQPGQSLTLIATANQGSEATYESGFVIDKFPISRPNLTFSTLTVSNMSPEDSSIYLCSAHPGQVNTEAFFGQGTRLTVV.

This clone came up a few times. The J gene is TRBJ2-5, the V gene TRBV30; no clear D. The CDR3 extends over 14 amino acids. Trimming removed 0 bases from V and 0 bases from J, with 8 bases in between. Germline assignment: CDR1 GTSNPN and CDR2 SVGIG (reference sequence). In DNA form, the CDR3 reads TGTGCCTGGAGTGTATACCCGTACCAAGAGACCCAGTACTTC. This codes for CAWSVYPYQETQYF.

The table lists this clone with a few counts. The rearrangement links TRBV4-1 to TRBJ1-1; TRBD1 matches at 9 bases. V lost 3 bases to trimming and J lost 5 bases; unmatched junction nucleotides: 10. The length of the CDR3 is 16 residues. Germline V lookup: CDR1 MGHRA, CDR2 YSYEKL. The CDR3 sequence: CASSHPRQGVGTEAFF. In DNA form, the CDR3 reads TGCGCCAGCAGCCACCCCCGACAGGGGGTTGGAACTGAAGCTTTCTTT.

CDR3 region: CAWTRSGNTEAFF. The CDR3 nucleotides read TGTGCCTGGACCCGGTCGGGTAACACTGAAGCTTTCTTT. The chain links TRBV30 to TRBJ1-1; D remains unclear. Germline CDR1 and CDR2: GTSNPN and SVGIG (reference sequence). Trimming took off 4 bases at V and 2 bases at J, with 11 bases between the two ends. The CDR3 is 13 amino acids.

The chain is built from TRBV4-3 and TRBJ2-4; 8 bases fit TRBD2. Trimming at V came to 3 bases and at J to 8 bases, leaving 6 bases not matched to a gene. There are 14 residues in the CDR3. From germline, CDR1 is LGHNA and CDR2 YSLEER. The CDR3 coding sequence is TGCGCCAGCAGCCAGGACAGCGGGGGAGACATTCAGTACTTC. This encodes CASSQDSGGDIQYF.

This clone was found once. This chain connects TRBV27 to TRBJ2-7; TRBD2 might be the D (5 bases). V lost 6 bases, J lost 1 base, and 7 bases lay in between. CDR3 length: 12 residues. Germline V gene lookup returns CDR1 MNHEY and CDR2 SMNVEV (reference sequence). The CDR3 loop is CASRSGSYEQYF. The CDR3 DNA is TGTGCCAGCAGATCGGGATCCTACGAGCAGTACTTC.